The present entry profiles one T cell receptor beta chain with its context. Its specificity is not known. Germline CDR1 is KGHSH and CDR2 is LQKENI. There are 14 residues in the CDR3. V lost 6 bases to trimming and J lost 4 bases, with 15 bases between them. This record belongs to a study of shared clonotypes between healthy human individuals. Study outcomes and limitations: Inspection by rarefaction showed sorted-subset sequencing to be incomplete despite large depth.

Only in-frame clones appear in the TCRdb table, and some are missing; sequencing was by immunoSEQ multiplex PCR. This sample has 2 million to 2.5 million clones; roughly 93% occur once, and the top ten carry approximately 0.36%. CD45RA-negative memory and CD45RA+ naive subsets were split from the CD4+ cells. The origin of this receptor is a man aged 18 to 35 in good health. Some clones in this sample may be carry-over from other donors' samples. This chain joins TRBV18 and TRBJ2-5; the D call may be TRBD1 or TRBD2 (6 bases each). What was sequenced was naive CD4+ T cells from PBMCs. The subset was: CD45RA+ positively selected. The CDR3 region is CASSPIPGAETQYF. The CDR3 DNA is TGTGCCAGCTCGCCAATCCCGGGGGCAGAGACCCAGTACTTC.